This T cell receptor beta chain appears in the sequencing data of a study of vaccination and CD4 T cells after COVID-19. The CDR3 length is 13 residues. Germline CDR1 is SGHTA and CDR2 is FQGNSA. Treatment denoted: approximately 10-day PBMC culture with coronavirus spike peptide pools or control peptides (ViraFEST assay). General study findings and limits: A median approximately 83% of convalescent patients' SARS-CoV-2-reactive clones emerged only after vaccination.

Details on this clonotype: Antigen: not known. A read error may account for a junction end that differs from germline.

Cultured CD4+ T-cell DNA underwent Oncomine TCR Beta short-read sequencing. TCRdb used MiXCR to reprocess the PCR reads, holding one entry per CDR3 protein. The sample contains around 6,000 distinct CDR3 sequences, about 45% of which appear only once. The receptor's source is a human donor who had recovered from COVID-19. The chain employs TRBV7-2 and TRBJ1-2, with 7 bases lining up with TRBD1. Specimen: CD4+ T cells from blood, cultured in vitro. The CDR3 sequence: CAISPGQYYGYTF. The CDR3 bases are TGTGCCATCAGCCCGGGACAGTACTATGGCTACACCTTC. Supplemented by reference TRBV7-2 and TRBJ1-2, the full variable domain reads GAGVSQSPSNKVTEKGKDVELRCDPISGHTALYWYRQSLGQGLEFLIYFQGNSAPDKSGLPSDRFSAERTGGSVSTLTIQRTQQEDSAVYLCAISPGQYYGYTFGSGTRLTVV.